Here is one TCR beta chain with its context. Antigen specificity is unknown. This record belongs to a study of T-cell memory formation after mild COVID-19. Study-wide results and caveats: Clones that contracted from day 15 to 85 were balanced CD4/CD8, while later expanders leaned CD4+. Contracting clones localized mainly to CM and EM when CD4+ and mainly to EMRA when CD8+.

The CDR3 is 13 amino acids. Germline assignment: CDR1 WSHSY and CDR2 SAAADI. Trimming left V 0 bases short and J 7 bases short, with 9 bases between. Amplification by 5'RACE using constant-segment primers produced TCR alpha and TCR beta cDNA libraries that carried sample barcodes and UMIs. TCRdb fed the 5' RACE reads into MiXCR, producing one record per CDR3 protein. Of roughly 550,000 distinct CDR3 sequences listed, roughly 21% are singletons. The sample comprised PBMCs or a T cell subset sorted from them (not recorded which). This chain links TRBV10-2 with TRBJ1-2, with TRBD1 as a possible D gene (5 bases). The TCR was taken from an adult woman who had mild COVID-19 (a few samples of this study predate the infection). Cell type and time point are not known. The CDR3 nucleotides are TGCGCCAGCAGTGAGTCGATAGGGGCTGGCTACACCTTC. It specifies CASSESIGAGYTF.